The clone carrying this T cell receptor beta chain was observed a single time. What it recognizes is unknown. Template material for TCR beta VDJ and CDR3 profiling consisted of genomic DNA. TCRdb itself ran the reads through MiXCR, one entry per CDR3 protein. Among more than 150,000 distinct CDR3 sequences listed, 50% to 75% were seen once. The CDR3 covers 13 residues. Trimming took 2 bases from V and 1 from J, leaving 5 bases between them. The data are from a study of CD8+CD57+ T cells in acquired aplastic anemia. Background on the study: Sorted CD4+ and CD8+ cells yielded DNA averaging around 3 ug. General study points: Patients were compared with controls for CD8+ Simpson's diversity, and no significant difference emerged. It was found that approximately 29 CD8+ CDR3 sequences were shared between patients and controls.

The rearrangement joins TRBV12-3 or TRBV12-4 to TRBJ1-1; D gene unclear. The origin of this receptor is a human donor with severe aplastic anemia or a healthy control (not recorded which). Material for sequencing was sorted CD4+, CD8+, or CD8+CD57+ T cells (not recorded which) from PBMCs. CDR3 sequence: CASSLKGNTEAFF. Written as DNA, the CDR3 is TGTGCCAGCAGTTTAAAAGGGAACACTGAAGCTTTCTTT.